This is a list of T cell receptor beta chains from one sample in a study of shared clonotypes between healthy human individuals. The table came from immunoSEQ multiplex PCR; TCRdb's copy has only in-frame clones and leaves some out. In the table there are 700,000 or so clones, about two thirds of which are singletons. Sample: memory CD4+ T cells sorted from blood. These TCRs come from a woman aged 25 to 39 in good health. Each CDR3 is given with its conserved first and last residue. The order of the fields is CDR3 protein, CDR3 length, V gene.

CDR3aa: CASITPEDNNYGYTF
len: 15
v_gene: TRBV7-7

CDR3aa: CAWSKGSSGSWEQYF
len: 15
v_gene: TRBV30

CDR3aa: CASSRLSGRAHNEQFF
len: 16
v_gene: TRBV11-2

CDR3aa: CASSFVGTGSSGNTIYF
len: 17
v_gene: TRBV7-2

CDR3aa: CASSQELRAEYNEQFF
len: 16
v_gene: TRBV4-2

CDR3aa: CAWTRTSGRHSYNEQFF
len: 17
v_gene: TRBV30

CDR3aa: CASSDRGRTEAFF
len: 13
v_gene: TRBV2

CDR3aa: CASSTGTGFEKLFF
len: 14
v_gene: TRBV5-1

CDR3aa: CASSQGSGRETQYF
len: 14
v_gene: TRBV4-1

CDR3aa: CASSLAGTGEFYRYF
len: 15
v_gene: TRBV7-9

CDR3aa: CASSLQHVDEQFF
len: 13
v_gene: TRBV7-3

CDR3aa: CASSYRGGEQYF
len: 12
v_gene: TRBV6-5

CDR3aa: CASSLSQTMNTEAFF
len: 15
v_gene: TRBV5-5

CDR3aa: CASSLGGRENEQYF
len: 14
v_gene: TRBV5-1

CDR3aa: CASSSRGRGNTGELFF
len: 16
v_gene: TRBV7-6

CDR3aa: CASGLVRGGSNEQFF
len: 15
v_gene: TRBV12-5

CDR3aa: CASSFVGTGLHF
len: 12
v_gene: TRBV28

CDR3aa: CASSEIQLAGGPGEQYF
len: 17
v_gene: TRBV2

CDR3aa: CASTSRTEPTDTQYF
len: 15
v_gene: TRBV11-1

CDR3aa: CAWQRDPTDTQYF
len: 13
v_gene: TRBV30

CDR3aa: CASTTGSGGYTF
len: 12
v_gene: TRBV28

CDR3aa: CASSLGREREKLFF
len: 14
v_gene: TRBV5-1

CDR3aa: CASSTASGSYEQYF
len: 14
v_gene: TRBV18

CDR3aa: CASSHGASGRDYEQYF
len: 16
v_gene: TRBV5-1

CDR3aa: CASSVLGGARHEQYF
len: 15
v_gene: TRBV25-1

CDR3aa: CASRRLRDGLYGYTF
len: 15
v_gene: TRBV27

CDR3aa: CASSVSGSWSDTQYF
len: 15
v_gene: TRBV9

CDR3aa: CASSDRLAGDSEQFF
len: 15
v_gene: TRBV7-3